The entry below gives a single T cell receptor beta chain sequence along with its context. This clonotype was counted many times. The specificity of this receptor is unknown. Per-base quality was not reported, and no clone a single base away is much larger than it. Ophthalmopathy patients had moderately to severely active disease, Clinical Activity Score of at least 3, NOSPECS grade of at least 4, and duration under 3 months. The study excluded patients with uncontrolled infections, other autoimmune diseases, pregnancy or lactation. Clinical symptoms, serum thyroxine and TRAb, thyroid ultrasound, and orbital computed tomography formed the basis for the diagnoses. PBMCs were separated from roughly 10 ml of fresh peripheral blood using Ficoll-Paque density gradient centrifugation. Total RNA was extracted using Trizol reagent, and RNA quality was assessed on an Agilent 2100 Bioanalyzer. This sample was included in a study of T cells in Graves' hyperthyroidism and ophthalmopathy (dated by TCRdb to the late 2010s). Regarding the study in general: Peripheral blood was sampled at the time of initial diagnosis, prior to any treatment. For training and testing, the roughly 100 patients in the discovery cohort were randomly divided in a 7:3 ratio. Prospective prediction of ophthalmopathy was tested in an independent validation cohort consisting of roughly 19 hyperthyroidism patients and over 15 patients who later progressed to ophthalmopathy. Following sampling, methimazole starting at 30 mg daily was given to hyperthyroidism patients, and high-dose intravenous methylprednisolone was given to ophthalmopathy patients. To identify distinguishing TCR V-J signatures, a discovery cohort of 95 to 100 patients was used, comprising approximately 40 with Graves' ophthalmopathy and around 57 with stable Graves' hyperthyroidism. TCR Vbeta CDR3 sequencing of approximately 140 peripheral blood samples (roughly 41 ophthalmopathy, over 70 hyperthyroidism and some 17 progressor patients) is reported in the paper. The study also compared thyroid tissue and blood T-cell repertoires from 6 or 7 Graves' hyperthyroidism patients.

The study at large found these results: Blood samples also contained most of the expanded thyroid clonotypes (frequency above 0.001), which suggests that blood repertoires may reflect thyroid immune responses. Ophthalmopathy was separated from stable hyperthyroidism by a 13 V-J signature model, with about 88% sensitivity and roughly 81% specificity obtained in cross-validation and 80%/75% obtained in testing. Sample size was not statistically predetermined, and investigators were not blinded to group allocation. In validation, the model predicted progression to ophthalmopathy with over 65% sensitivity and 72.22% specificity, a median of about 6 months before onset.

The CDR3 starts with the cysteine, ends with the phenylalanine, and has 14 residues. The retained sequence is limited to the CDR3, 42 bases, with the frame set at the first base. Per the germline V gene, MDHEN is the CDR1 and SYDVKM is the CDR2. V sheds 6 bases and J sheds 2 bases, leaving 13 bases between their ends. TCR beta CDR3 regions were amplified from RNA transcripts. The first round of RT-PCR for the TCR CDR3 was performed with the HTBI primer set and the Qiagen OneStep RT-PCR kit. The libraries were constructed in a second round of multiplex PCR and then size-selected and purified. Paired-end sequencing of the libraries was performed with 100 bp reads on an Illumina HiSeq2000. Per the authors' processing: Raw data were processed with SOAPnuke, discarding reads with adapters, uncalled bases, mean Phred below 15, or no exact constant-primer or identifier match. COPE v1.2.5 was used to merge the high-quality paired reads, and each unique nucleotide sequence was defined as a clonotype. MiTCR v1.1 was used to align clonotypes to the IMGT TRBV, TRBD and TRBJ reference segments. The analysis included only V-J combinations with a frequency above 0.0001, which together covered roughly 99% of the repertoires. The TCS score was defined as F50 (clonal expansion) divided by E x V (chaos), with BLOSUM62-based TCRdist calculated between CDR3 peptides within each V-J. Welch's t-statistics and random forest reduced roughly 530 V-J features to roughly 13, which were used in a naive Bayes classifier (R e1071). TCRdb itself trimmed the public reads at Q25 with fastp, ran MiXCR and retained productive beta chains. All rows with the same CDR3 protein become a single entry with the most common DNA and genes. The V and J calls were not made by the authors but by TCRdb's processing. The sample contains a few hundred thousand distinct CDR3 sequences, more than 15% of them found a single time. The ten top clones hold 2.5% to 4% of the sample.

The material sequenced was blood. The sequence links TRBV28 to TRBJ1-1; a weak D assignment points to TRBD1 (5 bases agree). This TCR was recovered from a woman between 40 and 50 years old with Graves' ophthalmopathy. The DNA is TGTGCCAGCAGCCGTCCCGGGACCAACACTGAAGCTTTCTTT. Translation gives CASSRPGTNTEAFF.